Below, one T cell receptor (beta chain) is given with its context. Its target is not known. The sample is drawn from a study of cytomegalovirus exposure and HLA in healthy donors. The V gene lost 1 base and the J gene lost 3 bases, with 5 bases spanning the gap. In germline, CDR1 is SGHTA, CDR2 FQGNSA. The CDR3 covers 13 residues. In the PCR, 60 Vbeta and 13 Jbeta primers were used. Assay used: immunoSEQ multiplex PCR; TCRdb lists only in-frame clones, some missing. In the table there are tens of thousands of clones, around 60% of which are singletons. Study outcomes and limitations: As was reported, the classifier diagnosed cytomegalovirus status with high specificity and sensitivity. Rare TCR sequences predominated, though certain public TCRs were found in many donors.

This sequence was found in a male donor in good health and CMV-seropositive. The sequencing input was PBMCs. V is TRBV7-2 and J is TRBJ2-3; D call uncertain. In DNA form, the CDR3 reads TGTGCCAGCAGCTTAGATAGAACAGATACGCAGTATTTT. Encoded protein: CASSLDRTDTQYF.